The clone carrying this T cell receptor (beta chain) was counted a few times. This record belongs to a study of CD8+ T cells in alopecia areata. In the study overall: Tofacitinib administration to treated patients was oral, at 5 to 10 mg twice daily.

Extraction of RNA preceded its reverse transcription into cDNA, which served as the sequencing template. Profiling relied on immunoSEQ multiplex PCR, and the TCRdb table lists in-frame clones only, not all of them. The sample carries around 150,000 clones, 50% to 70% recorded once. Treatment reported: oral pan-JAK inhibitor, 5-10 mg twice daily. Cell sorting was applied to PBMCs, and CD4+ and CD8+ T cells were collected. Germline CDR1 is GTSNPN and CDR2 is SVGIG (reference sequence). Trimming took 4 bases from V and 5 from J, leaving 14 bases between them. This CDR3 spans 13 amino acids. The material sequenced was CD4+ T cells sorted from blood, taken at week 4, from a patient treated with tofacitinib. V usage is TRBV30 and J usage is TRBJ2-5; unclear D gene. This clonotype originated in a human donor with alopecia areata. The CDR3 DNA is TGTGCCTGGAACCCCCTACAACGGGAGACCCAGTACTTC. Amino acids: CAWNPLQRETQYF.